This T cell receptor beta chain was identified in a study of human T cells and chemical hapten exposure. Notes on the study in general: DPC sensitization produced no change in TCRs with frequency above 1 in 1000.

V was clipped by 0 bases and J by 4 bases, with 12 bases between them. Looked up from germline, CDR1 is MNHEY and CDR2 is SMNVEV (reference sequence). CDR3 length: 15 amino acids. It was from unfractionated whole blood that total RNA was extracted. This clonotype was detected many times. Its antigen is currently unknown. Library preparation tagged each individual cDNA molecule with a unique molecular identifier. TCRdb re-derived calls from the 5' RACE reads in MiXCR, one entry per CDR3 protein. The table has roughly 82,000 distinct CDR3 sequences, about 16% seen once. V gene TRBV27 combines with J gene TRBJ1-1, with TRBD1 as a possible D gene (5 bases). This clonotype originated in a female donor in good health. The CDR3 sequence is CASSLSVQGPTEAFF. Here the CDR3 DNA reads TGTGCCAGCAGTTTATCGGTTCAGGGACCCACTGAAGCTTTCTTT.